This record concerns one T cell receptor beta chain sequence. Its cognate antigen has yet to be identified. Base quality data are lacking; no much larger clone is found one base away. This sample was taken from a study of cytomegalovirus exposure and HLA in healthy donors (dated by TCRdb to about 2017). The study in broad terms: An earlier analysis of approximately 550 of the donors reported 250 to 300 Gb of sequence data and more than 90 million unique TCR beta sequences from 150 million to 200 million T cells. Besides the first cohort of some 670 subjects, a separate validation cohort made up of some 110 different subjects was used. About 330 gigabases of sequencing data and 75 million to 85 million unique TCR sequences made up an early release that covered nearly 650 HLA-typed donors. In a later analysis, previously published TCR beta repertoires from 550 to 750 donors were re-analyzed and high-resolution HLA genotyping was added so that TCR occurrence patterns could be studied. The genetic ancestry cluster associated with self-reported Caucasian donors included 81% of the 398 genotyped donors. The number of donors typed differed by locus, with roughly 620-630 for A, B, C, DRB1 and DQB1, roughly 520 for DQA1, about 610 for DPA1, and under 490 for DPB1. The aim of the study was to test whether cataloging public T cell receptors could identify signatures of past pathogen exposure. In a later genetic analysis, genome-wide SNP genotypes for about three fifths of the roughly 670 donors were used, and that subset was treated as a discovery cohort. All discovery cohort repertoires had been generated using a single sequencing platform. Alongside the repertoire data, information on donor age, sex, ethnicity and CMV serostatus was compiled. To predict cytomegalovirus infection status, the study combined high-throughput TCR immunosequencing, statistical association of individual TCRs with disease status, and machine learning. The T cell repertoires of several hundred subjects were profiled by immunosequencing and related to cytomegalovirus serostatus. Rather than drawing on any new phenotypic data, the later analysis identified candidate immune exposures from TCR beta sequences and the way those sequences occurred across donors. Because of strong linkage in the cohort, five DR-DQ haplotypes were treated as single units for association and clustering. Among 300 to 500 genotyped donors of the cohort, an average of roughly 230,000 unique TCR beta nucleotide sequences was sequenced per donor, of which about 18% were non-productive. An earlier analysis of approximately 580 of the donors used high-throughput TCR beta sequencing to judge whether each TCR beta V gene segment behaved as functional or pseudogenic. Both class I and class II loci were covered by HLA typing, at four-digit resolution.

The cohort was made up of hundreds of healthy bone marrow donors. Cohort members were all nominally healthy when sampled, although unrecorded immune exposures were likely present. The donor tested CMV seropositive, placing the donor among the approximately 290 seropositive members of the cohort. Each donor provided a peripheral blood sample, and peripheral blood mononuclear cells were used for TCR beta sequencing. Genomic DNA was extracted from the blood cell samples with the Qiagen DNeasy Blood Extraction Kit. Overall results and qualifications from the work: A later analysis associated about 18,000 TCR beta sequences with specific HLA alleles at a false discovery rate of 0.05. Several of the top co-occurrence clusters appeared to be linked to parvovirus B19, influenza, CMV and Epstein-Barr virus, according to a later analysis. The authors suggested that the approach could potentially be generalized to other disease states and immunological phenotypes. Presence/absence analyses assumed roughly uniform sequencing depth across donors, an assumption that may not hold. In the study, around 160 TCR beta chains were listed as associated with cytomegalovirus. In an earlier analysis of approximately 590 of the donors, most TCR beta V segments appeared in productive rearrangements about 87% or about 30% of the time, broadly matching IMGT annotations. In both the original and validation cohorts, the classifier was reported to diagnose cytomegalovirus status with high specificity and sensitivity. When HLA alleles, especially DR and DQ, strongly co-occurred, attributing TCR associations to individual alleles was difficult. In a later analysis, HLA-associated TCR beta chains showed more clonal expansion and lower generation probabilities than non-associated chains that were equally common. A later genetic analysis reported fewer N-insertions in productive TCRs among donors in an Asian-associated ancestry cluster than the approximately 700-donor mean. According to a later analysis, TCR association rates differed among HLA loci, with DRB1 alleles showing the most associated TCRs and HLA-C alleles showing the fewest. A further reported finding was that TCR beta sequences accurately predicted the HLA-A and HLA-B alleles for most subjects in the first cohort. Over 15 rarely observed V segments, including chromosome 9 orphons, were excluded from the earlier analysis of approximately 500 of the donors because counts were too low. While some public TCRs were present in many individuals, most TCR sequences turned up only very rarely across donors. Three of the identified cytomegalovirus-associated TCR beta chains were confirmed in vitro to be specific for cytomegalovirus antigens. A later analysis found that most CMV-associated TCR beta chains appeared HLA-restricted, with HLA associations seemingly driven largely by CMV exposure. Because HLA typing was missing for some donors at each locus, association tests included only the typed subset. For the cohort, immune exposure information was limited to CMV serostatus. The sequencing pipeline was judged likely to have produced a cluster of highly shared sequence variants as a technical artifact. V-gene and J-gene trimming of TCR beta chains was associated with a missense DCLRE1C variant in a later genetic analysis, and the association was replicated in an independent cohort. Correlated functional status among segregating V segments might reflect linkage disequilibrium, but an unknown experimental factor could not be ruled out. This cohort had only TCR beta chains sequenced, and the lack of alpha or paired-chain data limited which features could be detected.

Library preparation employed the immunoSEQ multiplex PCR assay. A mixture of 60 forward primers for TCR Vbeta segments and 13 reverse primers for TCR Jbeta segments was used in the multiplex PCR. A multiplex PCR assay on genomic DNA amplified the CDR3 region of rearranged TCR beta genes. The Illumina HiSeq System was used to sequence the amplified TCR beta libraries as 87-base-pair reads. Turning to the authors' computational methods: A later analysis counted tens of millions of unique TCR beta chains across the 666 repertoires, and some 11 million of these chains were shared by at least two donors. Raw reads were error-corrected and collapsed into unique sequences with a nearest-neighbor algorithm that merged closely related sequences to remove PCR and sequencing errors. Alignment of CDR3 sequences to IMGT reference sequences was used to assign V, D and J gene segments. For a sequence to be retained, a match of at least six nucleotides to both a V gene segment and a J gene segment was required. Rearrangements were called productive when the CDR3 lacked stop codons and stayed in frame with V and J; all others were non-productive. Following IMGT convention, CDR3 was defined as the stretch from the second conserved V-encoded cysteine up to the conserved J-encoded phenylalanine. In an earlier analysis of some 550 of the donors, sequences lacking an unambiguous match to a single V gene segment were excluded. In an earlier analysis of around 590 of the donors, a V segment was called functional when productive rearrangements were above 56.7%, and segregating when the standard deviation between donors exceeded 5%. A statistical classification framework was built to diagnose cytomegalovirus status from the catalog of TCR beta chain sequences. V and J gene assignment, in a later analysis, came from comparing TCR nucleotide sequences with IMGT/GENE-DB human TR gene sequences. In a later analysis, CDR3 sequences and most-parsimonious VDJ recombination scenarios were assigned using the TCRdist pipeline. In a later analysis, each TCR beta chain was defined by its CDR3 amino acid sequence together with its V-gene family, and reads lacking a unique V-gene family were excluded. As a way to deal with suspected cross-contamination and a sequencing artifact, a later analysis dropped over 550 nucleotide sequences that were highly shared and had low generation probability. For each public chain, a later analysis derived a clonal expansion index from normalized ranks of inferred template counts within each repertoire. Generation probabilities in a later analysis came from a VDJ recombination model fitted to out-of-frame rearrangements, and those results were checked against IGoR. Hypergeometric tests were used in a later analysis to score TCR-TCR, TCR-HLA and TCR-CMV co-occurrence, with a repertoire-size bias correction applied to the TCR pairs. To estimate false discovery rates, a later analysis permuted the HLA or CMV assignments 20 times. In a later analysis, co-occurring TCRs were grouped with DBSCAN, and TCRdist sequence similarity was added when clustering was performed within HLA-allele-positive subsets. For co-occurrence clustering, repertoires with fewer than 30,000 or more than 120,000 public chains were excluded, along with a handful of repertoires with anomalous nucleotide sharing. The source is immuneACCESS, and TCRdb retained only in-frame sequences with V and J called. Part of the clones is not carried over; for the studies checked, unresolved V genes explain less than half of this, and the remainder is unexplained. V and J calls plus clone size are reproduced from that table; the DNA served to infer D and trimming. Here the sample has about 120,000 clones; around two thirds occur a single time. The ten largest make up roughly 8.6% of the sample.

The clonotype was recovered from a woman aged 40 to 50 in good health and CMV-seropositive. The material sequenced was PBMCs.

The CDR3: CASSLDTHQPTDTQYF. The nucleotide sequence reads TGCGCCAGCAGCTTAGACACACACCAGCCGACAGATACGCAGTATTTT. The chain couples TRBV5-1 to TRBJ2-3, with no reliable assignment of the D segment. V gives up 2 bases and J gives up 3 bases, and the segment between their germline ends measures 16 bases. Measured from the cysteine to the phenylalanine, the CDR3 is 16 residues long. The entry retains the CDR3 DNA only, 48 bases that are in frame from base 1. As encoded in the germline V gene, CDR1 is SGHRS while CDR2 is YFSETQ.